The sequence of this T cell receptor (beta chain) was determined in a study of CD8 T cells in ankylosing spondylitis. Study results and caveats: Ankylosing spondylitis blood appeared to be characterized by a TCR beta motif of roughly eight highly homologous variants.

The CDR3 length is 14 residues. V dropped 3 bases and J dropped 9 bases, with 18 bases sitting between them. Per germline, CDR1 DFQATT and CDR2 SNEGSKA (reference sequence). About this clonotype itself: Antigen specificity is unknown.

TCRdb re-called the 5' RACE reads with MiXCR, one entry per CDR3 protein. Seen here are 700,000 to 850,000 distinct CDR3 sequences, approximately 12% observed once, and the top ten hold 0.51%. The sample was blood, either unsorted or a sorted T cell fraction (not recorded which). The receptor's source is a male donor with ankylosing spondylitis. The rearrangement links TRBV20-1 to TRBJ2-1; D remains ambiguous. The CDR3 DNA follows: TGCAGTGCTAGGGATTCGGGTAGAAGGAGTGAGCAGTTCTTC. Translated: CSARDSGRRSEQFF.